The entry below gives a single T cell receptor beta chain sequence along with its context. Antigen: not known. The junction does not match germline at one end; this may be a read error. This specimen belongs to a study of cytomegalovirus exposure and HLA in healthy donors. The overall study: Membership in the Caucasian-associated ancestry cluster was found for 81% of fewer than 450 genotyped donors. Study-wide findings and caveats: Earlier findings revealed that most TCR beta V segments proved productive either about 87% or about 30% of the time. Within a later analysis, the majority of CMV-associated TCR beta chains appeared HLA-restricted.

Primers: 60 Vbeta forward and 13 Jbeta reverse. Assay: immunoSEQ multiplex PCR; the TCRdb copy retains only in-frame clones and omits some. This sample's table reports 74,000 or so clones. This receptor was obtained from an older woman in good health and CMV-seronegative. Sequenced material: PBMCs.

The CDR3 bases are TGTGCCAGCAGTCCCTTCCGGACAGGGTCACAAGGGACCCAGTACTTC. Protein sequence: CASSPFRTGSQGTQYF. V gene TRBV27 combines with J gene TRBJ2-5, with 8 bases matching TRBD1. In germline, CDR1 is MNHEY, CDR2 SMNVEV (reference sequence). The CDR3 covers 16 residues.